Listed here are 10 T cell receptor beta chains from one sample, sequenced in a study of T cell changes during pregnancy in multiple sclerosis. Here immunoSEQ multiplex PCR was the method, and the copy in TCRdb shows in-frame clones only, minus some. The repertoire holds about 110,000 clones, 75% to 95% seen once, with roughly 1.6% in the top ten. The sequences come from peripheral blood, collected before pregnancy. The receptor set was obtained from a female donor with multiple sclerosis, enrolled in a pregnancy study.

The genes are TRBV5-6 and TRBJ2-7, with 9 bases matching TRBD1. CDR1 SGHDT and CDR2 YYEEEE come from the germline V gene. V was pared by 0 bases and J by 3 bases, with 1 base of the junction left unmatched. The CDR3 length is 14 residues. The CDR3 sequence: CASSLGQGDYEQYF. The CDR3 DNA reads TGTGCCAGCAGCTTGGGACAGGGGGACTACGAGCAGTACTTC.

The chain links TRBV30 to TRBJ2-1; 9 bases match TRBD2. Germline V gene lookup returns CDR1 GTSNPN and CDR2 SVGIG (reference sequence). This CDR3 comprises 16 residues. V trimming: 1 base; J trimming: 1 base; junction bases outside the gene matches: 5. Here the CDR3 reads CAWSERGLASYNEQFF. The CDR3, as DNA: TGTGCCTGGAGTGAGAGGGGACTAGCTTCCTACAATGAGCAGTTCTTC.

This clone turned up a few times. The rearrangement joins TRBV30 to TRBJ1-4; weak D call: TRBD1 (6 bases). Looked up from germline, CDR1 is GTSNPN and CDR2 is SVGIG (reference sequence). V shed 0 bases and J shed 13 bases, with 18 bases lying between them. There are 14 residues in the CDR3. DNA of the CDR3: TGTGCCTGGAGTGTTTCGCCAGGGGCCTCGAGACTGTTTTTT. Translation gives CAWSVSPGASRLFF.

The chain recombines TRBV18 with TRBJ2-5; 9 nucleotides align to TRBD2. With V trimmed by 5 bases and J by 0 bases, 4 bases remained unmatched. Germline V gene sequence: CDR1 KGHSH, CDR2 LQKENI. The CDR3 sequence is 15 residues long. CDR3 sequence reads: CASSKASGDQETQYF. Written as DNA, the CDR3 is TGTGCCAGCTCAAAGGCTAGCGGGGACCAAGAGACCCAGTACTTC. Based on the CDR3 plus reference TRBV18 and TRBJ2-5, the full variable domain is NAGVMQNPRHLVRRRGQEARLRCSPMKGHSHVYWYRQLPEEGLKFMVYLQKENIIDESGMPKERFSAEFPKEGPSILRIQQVVRGDSAAYFCASSKASGDQETQYFGPGTRLLVL.

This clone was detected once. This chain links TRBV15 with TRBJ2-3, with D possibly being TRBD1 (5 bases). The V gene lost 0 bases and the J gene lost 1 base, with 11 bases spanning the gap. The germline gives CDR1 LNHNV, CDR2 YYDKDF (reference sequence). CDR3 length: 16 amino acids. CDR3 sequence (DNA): TGTGCCACCAGCAGAGACCCAGGGATGGGCACAGATACGCAGTATTTT. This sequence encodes CATSRDPGMGTDTQYF.

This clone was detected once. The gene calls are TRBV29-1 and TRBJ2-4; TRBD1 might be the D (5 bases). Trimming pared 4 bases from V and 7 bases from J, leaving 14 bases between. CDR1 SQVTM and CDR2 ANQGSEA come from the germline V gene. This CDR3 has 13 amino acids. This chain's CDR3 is CSVGAQGLNIQYF. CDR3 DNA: TGCAGCGTTGGGGCGCAGGGTTTGAACATTCAGTACTTC. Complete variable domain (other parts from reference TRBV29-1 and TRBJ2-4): SAVISQKPSRDICQRGTSLTIQCQVDSQVTMMFWYRQQPGQSLTLIATANQGSEATYESGFVIDKFPISRPNLTFSTLTVSNMSPEDSSIYLCSVGAQGLNIQYFGAGTRLSVL.

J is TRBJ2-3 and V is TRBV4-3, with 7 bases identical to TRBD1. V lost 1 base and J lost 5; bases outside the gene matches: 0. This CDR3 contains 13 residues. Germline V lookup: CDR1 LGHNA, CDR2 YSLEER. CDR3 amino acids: CASSQAGGDTQYF. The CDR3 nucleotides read TGCGCCAGCAGCCAAGCAGGGGGAGATACGCAGTATTTT.

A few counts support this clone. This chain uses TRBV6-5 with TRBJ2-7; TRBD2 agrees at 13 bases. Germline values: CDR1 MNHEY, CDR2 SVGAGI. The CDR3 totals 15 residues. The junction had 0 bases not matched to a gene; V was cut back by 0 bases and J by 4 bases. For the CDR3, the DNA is TGTGCCAGCAGTTACTCGACTAGCGGGGGGTACGAGCAGTACTTC. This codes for CASSYSTSGGYEQYF.

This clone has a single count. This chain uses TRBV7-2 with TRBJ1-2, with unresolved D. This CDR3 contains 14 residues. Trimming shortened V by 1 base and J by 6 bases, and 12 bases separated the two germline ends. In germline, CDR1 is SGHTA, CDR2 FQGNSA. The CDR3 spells CASSLDYSSDGYTF. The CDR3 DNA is TGTGCCAGCAGCTTAGATTACTCGTCGGATGGCTACACCTTC.

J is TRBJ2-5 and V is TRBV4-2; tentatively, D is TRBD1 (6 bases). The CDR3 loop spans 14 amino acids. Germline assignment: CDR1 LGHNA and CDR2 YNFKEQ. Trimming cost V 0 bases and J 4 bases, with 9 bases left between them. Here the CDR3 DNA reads TGTGCCAGCAGCCAAGAACAGGGCGTAGAGACCCAGTACTTC. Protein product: CASSQEQGVETQYF.